Sequencing of this T cell receptor beta chain was carried out in a study of monozygotic twins with inflammatory bowel disease (dated by TCRdb to between 2018 and 2020). Turning to the overall study: The full study comprised 30 or so monozygotic twin pairs: nine German pairs (four IBD-concordant, five IBD-discordant) and 19 IBD-discordant Danish pairs. Each individual had, on average, about 151 000 unique TCRalpha sequences and 181 000 unique TCRbeta sequences available for analysis. The search for disease-associated traits relied mainly on comparing IBD patients with their genetically identical healthy co-twins within discordant pairs.

Points on this clonotype: Its target antigen remains unknown.

A roughly 2.6 ml peripheral blood sample was drawn into PAXgene tubes per donor and stored at -80°C. Without T cell sorting, total RNA was isolated from whole blood using the PAXgene blood miRNA kit on an automated QIAcube. Peripheral blood from monozygotic twin pairs who were concordant or discordant for inflammatory bowel disease underwent deep TCRalpha and TCRbeta repertoire profiling using unique molecular barcoding. Smoking habits were recorded for all twin pairs, and individuals were classified as current, former or never smokers. To prepare the library, 5' RACE was applied. Preparation of each TCR library used approximately 3,500 ng of total RNA. For each sample, cDNA synthesis with SMARTScribe reverse transcriptase was split into eight separate reactions. During cDNA synthesis, unique molecular identifiers containing a 6-nucleotide sample barcode were introduced by template switching. Amplification of TCRalpha and TCRbeta cDNA involved two nested PCRs of 16 and 9 cycles, and each PCR was followed by bead purification. Before amplification, the cDNA was treated with uracil DNA-glycosylase and purified using the QIAquick PCR purification kit. The second PCR added Illumina TruSeq-compatible adapters along with sample-specific barcodes. Library quality and concentration were assessed using TapeStation and Qubit, and approximately 5 ng of each library was pooled. Sequencing of pooled libraries was carried out on an Illumina HiSeq2500 single-index Rapid Run using 2 x 100 bp reads and custom sequencing primers. The original pipeline was this. PCR and sequencing errors were corrected by UMI-based consensus assembly using MiGEC version 1.2.6. MiXCR version 2.1.1 handled V(D)J alignment, clonotype assembly and CDR3 extraction. Gene usage, clonotype sharing and MAIT/NKT TCR abundance were normalised by analysing the top 1000, 10 000 and 20 000 clonotypes per sample. Diversity was computed as the inverse Simpson index with the vegan R package after downsampling to 27 000 UMIs. Paired Mann-Whitney U tests were applied to discordant twin pairs, with Benjamini-Hochberg correction for multiple testing. TCRdb reprocessed the reads and lists each CDR3 protein sequence as a single entry, with no DNA. Clone size and V and J calls follow TCRdb, not the original study. This sample's table has entries for 350,000 to 550,000 distinct CDR3 sequences. The ten biggest clones cover more than 2% of the sample.

Study-wide findings and limitations: The results gave no support for a single strong signal or clonotype linked to IBD. No difference in repertoire similarity was observed between concordant and discordant twins, possibly owing to limited statistical power. Differing immunosuppressive treatments among patients may have added background noise and inter-individual variability to the repertoires. IBD patients shared fewer clonotypes with other individuals than healthy twins did, most markedly in patients showing signs of disease activity. The analysis was unable to tell apart different T cell subtypes. A decrease in TCRbeta repertoire diversity, as measured by inverse Simpson index, was observed in IBD patients compared with their healthy co-twins.

The CDR3 covers 14 residues, taking in both the cysteine and the phenylalanine. The entry carries no DNA sequence. The chain couples TRBV12-3 or TRBV12-4 to TRBJ1-1; without DNA, the TCRdb call of TRBD1 cannot be checked. The sequencing input was blood. This TCR came from a human donor with ulcerative colitis or Crohn's disease, or a healthy co-twin of an affected twin (not recorded which). CDR3 region: CASSLGGGLSEAFF.